This T cell receptor (beta chain) was identified during a study of blood T cell repertoires in COVID-19. In the study overall: Nucleic acid was either cDNA or gDNA, and it came from T cells, B-cell-depleted T cells, or PBMCs.

The V gene lost 7 bases and the J gene lost 3 bases, with 18 bases spanning the gap. CDR3 size: 15 residues. Germline CDR1 reads MDHEN; CDR2 reads SYDVKM. Profiling relied on immunoSEQ multiplex PCR, and the TCRdb table lists in-frame clones only, not all of them. In the table there are around 250,000 clones, approximately 78% of which are singletons. The sequenced sample was peripheral blood. The chain recombines TRBV28 with TRBJ1-2, with no clear D. The sequence was collected from a woman under 30 with acute or convalescent COVID-19. The CDR3 DNA follows: TGTGCCAGCACCCCAAATGGGCAGGCCCACTATGGCTACACCTTC. The encoded protein is CASTPNGQAHYGYTF.